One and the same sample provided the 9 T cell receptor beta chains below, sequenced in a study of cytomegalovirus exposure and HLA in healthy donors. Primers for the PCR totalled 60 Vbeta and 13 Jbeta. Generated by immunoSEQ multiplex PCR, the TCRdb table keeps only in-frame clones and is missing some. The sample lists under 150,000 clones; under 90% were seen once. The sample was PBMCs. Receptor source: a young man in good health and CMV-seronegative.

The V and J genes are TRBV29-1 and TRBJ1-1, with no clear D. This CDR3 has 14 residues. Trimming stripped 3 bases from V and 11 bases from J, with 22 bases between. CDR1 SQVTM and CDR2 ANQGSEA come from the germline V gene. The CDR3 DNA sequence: TGCAGCGTTGATATGAAGTCAGCAACGAGGTCGGCTTTCTTT. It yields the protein CSVDMKSATRSAFF.

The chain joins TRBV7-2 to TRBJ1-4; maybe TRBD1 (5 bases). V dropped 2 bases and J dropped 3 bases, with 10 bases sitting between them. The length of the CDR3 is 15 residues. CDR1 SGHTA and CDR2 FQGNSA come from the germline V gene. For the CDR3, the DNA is TGTGCCAGCAGCTTATCTCGGGGGTCTAATGAAAAACTGTTTTTT. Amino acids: CASSLSRGSNEKLFF.

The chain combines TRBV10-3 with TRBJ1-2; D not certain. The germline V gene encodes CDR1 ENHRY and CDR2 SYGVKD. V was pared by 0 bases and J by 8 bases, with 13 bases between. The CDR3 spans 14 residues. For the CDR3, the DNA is TGTGCCATCAGTGAGTCTGAAGTACCCCGGGGCTACACCTTC. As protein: CAISESEVPRGYTF.

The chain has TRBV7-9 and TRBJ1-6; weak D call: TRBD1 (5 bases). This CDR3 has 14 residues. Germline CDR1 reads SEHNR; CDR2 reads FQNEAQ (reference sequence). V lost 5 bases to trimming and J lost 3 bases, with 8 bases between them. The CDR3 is CASSGGNYNSPLHF. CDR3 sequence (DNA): TGTGCCAGCAGCGGGGGGAACTATAATTCACCCCTCCACTTT.

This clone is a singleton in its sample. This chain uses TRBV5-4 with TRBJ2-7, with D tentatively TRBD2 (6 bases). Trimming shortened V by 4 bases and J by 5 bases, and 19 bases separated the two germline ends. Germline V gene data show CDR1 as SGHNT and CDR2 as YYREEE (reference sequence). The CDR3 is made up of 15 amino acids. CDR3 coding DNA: TGTGCCAGCAGCCGCCTTGGAGGGCAAAGGAACGAGCAGTACTTC. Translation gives CASSRLGGQRNEQYF.

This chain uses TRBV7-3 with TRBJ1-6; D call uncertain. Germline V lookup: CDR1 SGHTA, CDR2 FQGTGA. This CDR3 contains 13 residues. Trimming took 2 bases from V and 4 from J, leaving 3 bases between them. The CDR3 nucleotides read TGTGCCAGCAGCTTACAATATAATTCACCCCTCCACTTT. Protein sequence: CASSLQYNSPLHF.

The CDR3 spells CASSLKQGVNYGYTF. In DNA form, the CDR3 reads TGTGCCAGCAGCTTAAAACAGGGGGTTAACTATGGCTACACCTTC. This chain connects TRBV5-5 to TRBJ1-2, with 8 bases identical to TRBD1. Trimming cost V 2 bases and J 1 base; bases outside gene matches: 4. This CDR3 comprises 15 residues. Germline loops: CDR1 SGHKS, CDR2 YYEKEE (reference sequence).

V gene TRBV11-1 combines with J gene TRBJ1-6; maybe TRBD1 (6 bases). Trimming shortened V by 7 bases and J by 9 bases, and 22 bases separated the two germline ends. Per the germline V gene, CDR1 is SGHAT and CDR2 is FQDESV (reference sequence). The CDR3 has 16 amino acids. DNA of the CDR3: TGTGCCAGCACCAGTGTCCTACAGGGCTTACGTTCACCCCTCCACTTT. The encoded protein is CASTSVLQGLRSPLHF.

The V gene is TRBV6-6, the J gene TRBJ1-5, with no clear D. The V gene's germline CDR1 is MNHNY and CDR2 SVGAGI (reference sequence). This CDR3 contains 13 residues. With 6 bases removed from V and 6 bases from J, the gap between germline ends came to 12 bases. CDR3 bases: TGTGCCAGCAGCCCCCTCGGGAGTCAGCCCCAGCATTTT. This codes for CASSPLGSQPQHF.